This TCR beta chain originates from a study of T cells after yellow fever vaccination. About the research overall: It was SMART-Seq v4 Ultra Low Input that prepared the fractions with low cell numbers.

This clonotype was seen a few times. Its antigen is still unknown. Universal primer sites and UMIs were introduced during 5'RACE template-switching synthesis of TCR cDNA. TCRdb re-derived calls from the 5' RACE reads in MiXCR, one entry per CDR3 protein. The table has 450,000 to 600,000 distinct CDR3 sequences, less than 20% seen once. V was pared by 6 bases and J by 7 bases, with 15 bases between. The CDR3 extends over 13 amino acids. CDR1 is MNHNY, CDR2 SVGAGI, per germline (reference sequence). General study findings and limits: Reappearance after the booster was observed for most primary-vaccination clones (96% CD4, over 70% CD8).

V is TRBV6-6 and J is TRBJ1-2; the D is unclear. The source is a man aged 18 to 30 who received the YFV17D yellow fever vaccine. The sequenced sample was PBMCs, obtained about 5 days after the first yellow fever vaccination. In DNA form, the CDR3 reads TGTGCCAGCAGCCCGTCTGAGGTTACTGGCTACACCTTC. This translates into CASSPSEVTGYTF.